Listed below are T cell receptor beta chains from one sample, sequenced in a study of shared clonotypes between healthy human individuals. Assay: immunoSEQ multiplex PCR; the TCRdb copy retains only in-frame clones and omits some. In the table there are about 1.4 million clones, around 95% of which are singletons. Sequencing was carried out using naive CD4+ T cells sorted from blood. The receptors here all came from a man in his thirties or forties in good health. Both conserved end residues are part of each CDR3. Fields, in order: V gene, clone size, J gene, D gene, CDR3 protein, CDR3 DNA. D genes are given only for firm matches. The listing skips clone size in some rows; elsewhere it reads once, few, many or a size class.

>TRBV12-5|once|TRBJ2-2|TRBD2
CASGLGLAGAANTGELFF
TGTGCTAGTGGTTTGGGACTAGCGGGAGCCGCGAACACCGGGGAGCTGTTTTTT
>TRBV5-6|NA|TRBJ2-6|NA
CASSPRTSGANVLTF
TGTGCCAGCAGCCCGAGGACCTCTGGGGCCAACGTCCTGACTTTC
>TRBV20-1|NA|TRBJ1-1|NA
CSALGREAFF
TGCAGTGCTCTGGGACGAGAGGCTTTCTTT
>TRBV5-1|NA|TRBJ2-5|NA
CASSLGQLRETQYF
TGCGCCAGCAGCTTAGGACAGCTTAGAGAGACCCAGTACTTC
>TRBV14|NA|TRBJ2-7|TRBD1
CASSLVDRGSIEQYF
TGTGCCAGCAGTCTCGTAGACAGGGGAAGCATCGAGCAGTACTTC
>TRBV27|NA|TRBJ1-5|TRBD1
CASSLGGQINQPQHF
TGTGCCAGCAGTTTGGGGGGACAGATCAATCAGCCCCAGCATTTT
>TRBV9|NA|TRBJ2-7|NA
CASSVGVLSTGEQYF
TGTGCCAGCAGCGTAGGGGTACTCTCGACGGGGGAGCAGTACTTC
>TRBV5-1|NA|TRBJ1-1|NA
CASSLGGTLEAFF
TGCGCCAGCAGCTTGGGGGGGACATTAGAAGCTTTCTTT
>TRBV10-2|NA|TRBJ2-2|NA
CASSSGTTGELFF
TGCGCCAGCAGTTCTGGGACCACCGGGGAGCTGTTTTTT
>TRBV6-5|NA|TRBJ1-1|TRBD1
CASSSRGLPNTEAFF
TGTGCCAGCAGTTCCAGGGGGCTGCCGAACACTGAAGCTTTCTTT
>TRBV6-6|NA|TRBJ1-1|NA
CASSTGLLNTEAFF
TGTGCCAGCAGTACGGGACTGTTGAACACTGAAGCTTTCTTT
>TRBV9|NA|TRBJ2-7|TRBD1
CASSVDSGQASYEQYF
TGTGCCAGCAGCGTAGATTCGGGACAGGCATCCTACGAGCAGTACTTC
>TRBV25-1|few|TRBJ2-7|NA
CASSEWGIRKYF
TGTGCCAGCAGTGAATGGGGGATAAGGAAGTACTTC
>TRBV19|NA|TRBJ2-2|NA
CASTPANTGELFF
TGTGCCAGTACGCCCGCGAACACCGGGGAGCTGTTTTTT
>TRBV5-6|NA|TRBJ1-2|NA
CASSFGQNYGYTF
TGTGCCAGCAGCTTCGGACAGAACTATGGCTACACCTTC
>TRBV11-1|NA|TRBJ2-7|TRBD1
CASSQTGASYEQYF
TGTGCCAGCAGCCAAACAGGGGCCAGCTACGAGCAGTACTTC
>TRBV6-5|NA|TRBJ2-5|TRBD1
CASSYSGGQGVAQYF
TGTGCCAGCAGTTACTCAGGGGGACAGGGGGTGGCCCAGTACTTC
>TRBV28|NA|TRBJ2-7|NA
CASSSSYEQYF
TGTGCCAGCAGTTCATCCTACGAGCAGTACTTC
>TRBV5-1|NA|TRBJ2-1|TRBD2
CASSYGERLAAYNEQFF
TGCGCCAGCAGCTATGGGGAGCGGCTAGCGGCCTACAATGAGCAGTTCTTC
>TRBV21-1|NA|TRBJ2-2|NA
CASSRKQGSANTGELFF
TGTGCCAGCAGCAGGAAACAGGGATCAGCGAACACCGGGGAGCTGTTTTTT
>TRBV5-1|NA|TRBJ1-2|NA
CASSLDGDPVMGYTF
TGCGCCAGCAGCTTGGATGGGGATCCCGTGATGGGCTACACCTTC
>TRBV28|NA|TRBJ1-4|NA
CASTVNEKLFF
TGTGCCAGCACCGTTAATGAAAAACTGTTTTTT
>TRBV9|once|TRBJ2-1|TRBD2
CASSVGFLAGINEQFF
TGTGCCAGCAGCGTAGGATTTCTAGCGGGGATCAATGAGCAGTTCTTC
>TRBV9|NA|TRBJ2-1|NA
CASSVAKIGDEQFF
TGTGCCAGCAGCGTAGCGAAGATCGGGGACGAGCAGTTCTTC
>TRBV5-1|NA|TRBJ1-2|NA
CASSLADRIPYGYTF
TGCGCCAGCAGCTTGGCCGACAGGATACCCTATGGCTACACCTTC
>TRBV5-1|NA|TRBJ2-1|NA
CASSLGTATSYNEQFF
TGCGCCAGCAGCTTGGGGACGGCCACCTCCTACAATGAGCAGTTCTTC
>TRBV5-1|NA|TRBJ2-7|NA
CASSLAFTGTYEQYF
TGCGCCAGCAGCTTGGCCTTTACAGGAACCTACGAGCAGTACTTC
>TRBV6-5|NA|TRBJ1-2|TRBD1
CASSYDDRGQNYGYTF
TGTGCCAGCAGTTATGACGACAGGGGGCAGAACTATGGCTACACCTTC
>TRBV5-1|NA|TRBJ2-1|TRBD2
CASSLSFLAVSSYNEQFF
TGCGCCAGCAGCTTGTCCTTCCTAGCGGTGAGCTCCTACAATGAGCAGTTCTTC
>TRBV9|NA|TRBJ2-7|NA
CASSVADLTYEQYF
TGTGCCAGCAGCGTAGCTGATTTAACCTACGAGCAGTACTTC
>TRBV28|NA|TRBJ2-1|NA
CASADAGYNEQFF
TGTGCCAGCGCTGATGCGGGGTACAATGAGCAGTTCTTC
>TRBV2|NA|TRBJ1-2|NA
CASSENTNYGYTF
TGTGCCAGCAGTGAAAATACTAACTATGGCTACACCTTC